These 31 T cell receptor beta chains were all obtained from the same sample, sequenced in a study of cytomegalovirus exposure and HLA in healthy donors. Some clones are missing from TCRdb's copy, which holds only in-frame ones; the method was immunoSEQ multiplex PCR. The sample consists of 90,000 to 100,000 clones, roughly nine tenths of them appearing once. Sequenced material: PBMCs. The receptor set was obtained from a young man in good health and CMV-seropositive.

CDR3 sequence (DNA): TGTGCCAGCAGCCAACCCGATAGCGGGAGGCGACACAATGAGCAGTTCTTC. Amino acids: CASSQPDSGRRHNEQFF. The chain is built from TRBV4-2 and TRBJ2-1; 10 bases line up with TRBD2. Germline V gene data show CDR1 as LGHNA and CDR2 as YNFKEQ. The CDR3 sequence is 17 residues long. The V and J ends lost 2 bases and 5 bases, in that order; junction bases with no gene match: 9.

V and J are TRBV11-3 and TRBJ1-1, with a tentative D call TRBD1 (6 bases). The ends were cut back, 1 base at V and 0 bases at J, with 9 bases in the middle. Looked up from germline, CDR1 is SGHNT and CDR2 is YENEEA. This CDR3 has 15 residues. CDR3 DNA sequence: TGTGCCAGCAGCTTAGGGGACACTTTGAACACTGAAGCTTTCTTT. Residues: CASSLGDTLNTEAFF.

The chain joins TRBV11-2 to TRBJ1-5, with no clear D. CDR1 is SGHAT, CDR2 FQNNGV, per germline. The CDR3 loop spans 13 amino acids. Trimming cost V 5 bases and J 6 bases, with 11 bases left between them. The CDR3 DNA reads TGTGCCAGCAGCGGAACGGAGAGTCAGCCCCAGCATTTT. Translation gives CASSGTESQPQHF.

V is TRBV5-4 and J is TRBJ1-3; D is unclear. This CDR3 has 14 amino acids. V lost 2 bases, J lost 1 base, and 7 bases lay in between. The germline gives CDR1 SGHNT, CDR2 YYREEE (reference sequence). CDR3 sequence: CASSFLESGNTIYF. DNA of the CDR3: TGTGCCAGCAGCTTTTTAGAGTCTGGAAACACCATATATTTT.

The rearrangement links TRBV7-2 to TRBJ2-4; D not certain. This CDR3 contains 17 residues. The germline V gene has CDR1 SGHTA and CDR2 FQGNSA. V lost 2 bases and J 0 bases, leaving 14 bases between the germline ends. Here the CDR3 reads CASSLYGYSLAKNIQYF. The CDR3, as DNA: TGTGCCAGCAGCTTATACGGCTACAGTCTAGCCAAAAACATTCAGTACTTC.

The V and J genes are TRBV10-3 and TRBJ2-7, with 10 bases that match TRBD1. The CDR3 loop spans 16 amino acids. The trim removed 8 bases at V and 0 bases at J, leaving 10 bases unmatched. Germline V gene data show CDR1 as ENHRY and CDR2 as SYGVKD. The DNA of the CDR3 is TGTGCCATCCGACAGGGGGCCGTGGGGAGCTCCTACGAGCAGTACTTC. Amino acid sequence: CAIRQGAVGSSYEQYF.

The rearrangement joins TRBV7-2 to TRBJ2-7; 9 positions agree with TRBD2. Trimming removed 2 bases from V and 3 bases from J; junction bases left unmatched: 5. Germline V lookup: CDR1 SGHTA, CDR2 FQGNSA. The CDR3 consists of 15 residues. This chain's CDR3 is CASSLLAGGIYEQYF. The CDR3 coding sequence is TGTGCCAGCAGCTTATTGGCGGGAGGGATCTACGAGCAGTACTTC.

In its sample, this clone was seen a few times. The chain has TRBV27 and TRBJ2-3; 9 nucleotides match TRBD1. V lost 10 bases, J lost 2 bases, and 4 bases stayed unmatched. Germline CDR1 and CDR2: MNHEY and SMNVEV (reference sequence). The CDR3 consists of 13 residues. The DNA for the CDR3 is TGTGCCATCAGGGACAGGGCCACAGATACGCAGTATTTT. Encoded protein: CAIRDRATDTQYF.

This clone occurred once. The V call is TRBV5-1, the J call TRBJ2-7; no clear D. V was trimmed by 3 bases and J by 3 bases, leaving 13 bases between them. In germline, CDR1 is SGHRS, CDR2 YFSETQ. The CDR3 is 14 amino acids. The CDR3 loop reads CASSSVGGGYEQYF. CDR3 DNA: TGCGCCAGCAGCTCCGTAGGTGGCGGCTACGAGCAGTACTTC.

The chain carries TRBV7-2 and TRBJ2-1; D remains unclear. Germline assignment: CDR1 SGHTA and CDR2 FQGNSA. The length of the CDR3 is 15 residues. V was clipped by 3 bases and J by 7 bases, with 16 bases between them. The CDR3 DNA reads TGTGCCAGCAGCTTCTCTTCCGGTTTGAGAAATGAGCAGTTCTTC. It yields the protein CASSFSSGLRNEQFF.

This chain connects TRBV18 to TRBJ2-4, with 8 bases aligning to TRBD1. Per germline, CDR1 KGHSH and CDR2 LQKENI. J gave up 1 base and V 3 bases, and 5 bases lay outside the gene matches. CDR3 length: 16 residues. The CDR3 protein is CASSPRTGRAKNIQYF. Written as DNA, the CDR3 is TGTGCCAGCTCACCGAGGACAGGGAGGGCCAAAAACATTCAGTACTTC.

This rearrangement joins TRBV6-1 to TRBJ2-3; D gene unclear. Deletions cut 2 bases from V and 2 bases from J, with 8 bases between. Germline loops: CDR1 MNHNS, CDR2 SASEGT. The CDR3 is made up of 14 amino acids. The CDR3 DNA sequence: TGTGCCAGCAGTGAAAACACCGCCACAGATACGCAGTATTTT. Amino acids: CASSENTATDTQYF.

The chain is built from TRBV2 and TRBJ1-2; 11 bases match TRBD1. V shed 6 bases and J 4 bases; nucleotides not matched to a gene: 7. Per germline, CDR1 SNHLY and CDR2 FYNNEI. CDR3 length: 15 amino acids. The CDR3 DNA reads TGTGCCAGCAGCGGACAGGGGGCGCGATCCTATGGCTACACCTTC. Protein product: CASSGQGARSYGYTF.

The chain couples TRBV6-1 to TRBJ2-1, with 9 positions matching TRBD1. Germline assignment: CDR1 MNHNS and CDR2 SASEGT. The V and J ends lost 3 bases and 10 bases, in that order; junction bases with no gene match: 10. The CDR3 extends over 15 amino acids. In DNA form, the CDR3 reads TGTGCCAGCAGTGAGGGACAGGGAATAATCGGGGAGCAGTTCTTC. Protein sequence: CASSEGQGIIGEQFF.

The chain joins TRBV5-1 to TRBJ2-1; 13 bases are shared with TRBD2. Germline V gene sequence: CDR1 SGHRS, CDR2 YFSETQ. V lost 6 bases and J lost 0; bases outside the gene matches: 9. The CDR3 totals 18 residues. CDR3 nucleotide sequence: TGCGCCAGCAAACGCACTAGCGGGGGGGGGAGCTCCTACAATGAGCAGTTCTTC. Amino acid sequence: CASKRTSGGGSSYNEQFF.

This chain connects TRBV9 to TRBJ1-5; 8 nucleotides agree with TRBD1. Germline CDR1 and CDR2: SGDLS and YYNGEE. The CDR3 totals 14 residues. The trim removed 4 bases at V and 6 bases at J, leaving 6 bases unmatched. This CDR3 is CASSPGTGGQPQHF. As DNA, the CDR3 is TGTGCCAGCAGCCCAGGGACAGGAGGTCAGCCCCAGCATTTT. Supplemented by reference TRBV9 and TRBJ1-5, the full variable domain reads DSGVTQTPKHLITATGQRVTLRCSPRSGDLSVYWYQQSLDQGLQFLIQYYNGEERAKGNILERFSAQQFPDLHSELNLSSLELGDSALYFCASSPGTGGQPQHFGDGTRLSIL.

V and J are TRBV5-6 and TRBJ1-4; maybe TRBD1 (5 bases). Germline-derived CDR1 and CDR2 are SGHDT and YYEEEE. With 2 bases removed from V and 3 bases from J, the gap between germline ends came to 8 bases. This CDR3 is built from 14 residues. The CDR3 nucleotides are TGTGCCAGCAGCTTCAGGGTGCCTAATGAAAAACTGTTTTTT. Protein product: CASSFRVPNEKLFF.

The chain recombines TRBV11-2 with TRBJ2-1; 7 positions agree with TRBD1. CDR3 length equals 14 residues. CDR1 is SGHAT and CDR2 is FQNNGV in the germline V gene. V lost 5 bases to trimming and J lost 5 bases; unmatched junction nucleotides: 6. Written as DNA, the CDR3 is TGTGCCAGCAGCCCTGAGGGACAGAACAATGAGCAGTTCTTC. Encoded protein: CASSPEGQNNEQFF. Combining the CDR3 with reference TRBV11-2 and TRBJ2-1 gives the whole variable domain EAGVAQSPRYKIIEKRQSVAFWCNPISGHATLYWYQQILGQGPKLLIQFQNNGVVDDSQLPKDRFSAERLKGVDSTLKIQPAKLEDSAVYLCASSPEGQNNEQFFGPGTRLTVL.

This clone has more than one count but fewer than ten. The rearrangement links TRBV25-1 to TRBJ1-2; D might be TRBD1 (5 bases). The V gene's germline CDR1 is MGHDK and CDR2 SYGVNS. The CDR3 contains 11 residues. Between the trimmed V and J ends, which lost 6 bases and 6 bases, there was a span of 8 bases. CDR3 bases: TGTGCCAGCAGGTGGGGGGATGGCTACACCTTC. This translates into CASRWGDGYTF.

The rearrangement joins TRBV7-2 to TRBJ2-7; tentatively, D is TRBD2 (5 bases). There are 12 residues in the CDR3. Germline-derived CDR1 and CDR2 are SGHTA and FQGNSA. V was pared by 2 bases and J by 6 bases, with 8 bases between. CDR3 coding DNA: TGTGCCAGCAGCTTATCCCGGGGCGAGCAGTACTTC. Translation gives CASSLSRGEQYF.

The chain has TRBV29-1 and TRBJ2-3, with D possibly being TRBD1 (5 bases). CDR1 and CDR2 from the germline V gene are SQVTM and ANQGSEA. Trimming stripped 1 base from V and 2 bases from J, with 16 bases between. This CDR3 spans 16 amino acids. CDR3 protein: CSVEGLQGRFTDTQYF. As DNA, the CDR3 is TGCAGCGTTGAAGGGCTCCAGGGTCGATTCACAGATACGCAGTATTTT.

This sequence joins TRBV12-5 and TRBJ2-7; 8 bases agree with TRBD1. Germline V gives CDR1 LGHNT, CDR2 FRNRAP. With V trimmed by 5 bases and J by 0 bases, 3 bases remained unmatched. The CDR3 has 14 residues. The CDR3 nucleotides are TGTGCTAGTGGTCGACAGGGGAACTCCTACGAGCAGTACTTC. Its protein product is CASGRQGNSYEQYF.

The CDR3 DNA reads as TGTGCCAGTAGGGACAGGGCCAGCTCCTACGAGCAGTACTTC. Residues: CASRDRASSYEQYF. This chain joins TRBV19 and TRBJ2-7, with TRBD1 matching 8 bases. The CDR3 covers 14 residues. Germline CDR1 LNHDA, CDR2 SQIVND (reference sequence). V lost 6 bases and J lost 0; bases outside the gene matches: 4.

The chain is built from TRBV4-3 and TRBJ2-3; D gene uncertain. V was cut by 0 bases and J by 0 bases, with 7 bases left in between. This CDR3 has 15 amino acids. In germline, CDR1 is LGHNA, CDR2 YSLEER. For the CDR3, the DNA is TGCGCCAGCAGCCAAGATTCAGGAAGCACAGATACGCAGTATTTT. Translated, it gives CASSQDSGSTDTQYF.

V usage is TRBV9 and J usage is TRBJ2-1; D not certain. The germline gives CDR1 SGDLS, CDR2 YYNGEE. This CDR3 region has 12 residues. V was cut by 0 bases and J by 8 bases, with 6 bases left in between. As DNA, the CDR3 is TGTGCCAGCAGCGTAGCTACGGATGAGCAGTTCTTC. This sequence encodes CASSVATDEQFF.

This chain connects TRBV6-5 to TRBJ1-1; a possible D gene is TRBD1 (5 bases). CDR1 is MNHEY and CDR2 is SVGAGI in the germline V gene. V lost 5 bases, J lost 8 bases, and 18 bases lay in between. This CDR3 is 14 amino acids long. In DNA form, the CDR3 reads TGTGCCAGCAGTCCACATCTAGACAGAATAGAAGCTTTCTTT. Translation gives CASSPHLDRIEAFF.

This clone was picked up one time. This chain joins TRBV4-1 and TRBJ1-1; D remains ambiguous. The CDR3 has 13 amino acids. CDR1 and CDR2 from the germline V gene are MGHRA and YSYEKL. Trimming removed 1 base at V and 6 bases at J, with 9 bases between. CDR3 loop: CASSQGAGAEAFF. For the CDR3, the DNA is TGCGCCAGCAGCCAAGGGGCGGGAGCTGAAGCTTTCTTT.

V gene TRBV4-3 combines with J gene TRBJ1-2, with D maybe TRBD1 (5 bases). CDR1 LGHNA and CDR2 YSLEER come from the germline V gene. The CDR3 sequence is 16 residues long. Trimming removed 0 bases at V and 7 bases at J, with 18 bases between. CDR3 amino acids: CASSQEAGPPVSGYTF. The CDR3 DNA reads TGCGCCAGCAGCCAAGAGGCGGGGCCACCCGTAAGTGGCTACACCTTC.

The CDR3 DNA reads TGTGCCAGCAGCCAGGACAGGGGGCGAGAGACCCAGTACTTC. The encoded protein is CASSQDRGRETQYF. V and J are TRBV7-9 and TRBJ2-5; 11 bases are shared with TRBD1. V shed 5 bases, J shed 4 bases, and the junction held 3 bases outside the gene matches. The CDR3 sequence is 14 residues long. Germline CDR1 reads SEHNR; CDR2 reads FQNEAQ (reference sequence).

The genes are TRBV6-1 and TRBJ2-1, with 9 bases aligning to TRBD1. This CDR3 is 17 amino acids long. J was trimmed by 8 bases and V by 0 bases; bases with no gene match: 11. Per germline, CDR1 MNHNS and CDR2 SASEGT. DNA for the CDR3: TGTGCCAGCAGTGAAGCGTCTCCGGGACAGGGTTGGTATGAGCAGTTCTTC. Translated: CASSEASPGQGWYEQFF.

V usage is TRBV18 and J usage is TRBJ1-2; possibly TRBD1 for D (6 bases). The CDR3 consists of 15 residues. V lost 2 bases, J lost 2 bases, and 12 bases lay in between. CDR1 and CDR2 (germline): KGHSH, LQKENI. CDR3 nucleotides: TGTGCCAGCTCACCAATCGGACAGACCAACTATGGCTACACCTTC. Protein product: CASSPIGQTNYGYTF.